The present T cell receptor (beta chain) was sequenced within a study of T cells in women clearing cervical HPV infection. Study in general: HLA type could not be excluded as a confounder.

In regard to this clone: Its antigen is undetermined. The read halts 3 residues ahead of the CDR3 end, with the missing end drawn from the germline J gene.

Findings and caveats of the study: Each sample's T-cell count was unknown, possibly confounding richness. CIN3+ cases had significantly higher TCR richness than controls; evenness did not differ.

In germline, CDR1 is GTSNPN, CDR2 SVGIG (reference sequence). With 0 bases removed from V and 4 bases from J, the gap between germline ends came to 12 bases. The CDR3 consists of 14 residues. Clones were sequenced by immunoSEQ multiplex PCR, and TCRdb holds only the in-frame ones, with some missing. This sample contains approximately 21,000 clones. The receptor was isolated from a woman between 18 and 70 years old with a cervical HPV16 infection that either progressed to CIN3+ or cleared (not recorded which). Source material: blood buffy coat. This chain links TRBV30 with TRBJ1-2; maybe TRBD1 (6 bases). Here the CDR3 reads CAWSVNRAVYGYTF. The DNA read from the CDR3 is TGTGCCTGGAGTGTAAACAGGGCGGTCTATGGC.